This T cell receptor beta chain appears in the sequencing data of a study of early T cells in non-severe SARS-CoV-2 infection. Study-wide context: Sequencing of unsorted whole blood was done on bulk RNA, leaving chains unpaired.

Broader study findings: VDJdb matching favored anti-spike CD8 responses, missing private and CD4 specificities.

Notes on this clonotype: As yet, its antigen is unknown.

The trim removed 5 bases at V and 5 bases at J, leaving 11 bases unmatched. This CDR3 is 16 amino acids long. The TCR library protocol was used to attach unique molecular identifiers. These identifiers were attached to individual cDNA molecules. TCRdb reanalysed the 5' RACE reads using MiXCR and keeps one entry per CDR3 protein. The table has some 81,000 distinct CDR3 sequences, approximately 16% seen once. The sequenced material came from whole blood. The chain joins TRBV12-3 or TRBV12-4 to TRBJ2-3; 9 nucleotides match TRBD1. The sequence derives from an adult who was a healthcare worker with PCR-confirmed SARS-CoV-2 infection or an uninfected control (not recorded which). CDR3 bases: TGTGCCAGCAGTCCGGGACAGGGAAGCAAGGGAGATACGCAGTATTTT. Encoded protein: CASSPGQGSKGDTQYF.